Detailed here is one T cell receptor (beta chain). Antigen unknown. The ends were cut back, 2 bases at V and 8 bases at J, with 16 bases in the middle. CDR3 length: 15 amino acids. Germline lookup yields CDR1 PRHDT and CDR2 FYEKMQ (reference sequence). Regarding time point: patch test 3, about 24 weeks after DPC sensitization. Treatment noted: therapeutic diphenylcyclopropenone sensitization with weekly scalp DPC. The sample is drawn from a study of human T cells and chemical hapten exposure. Background on the study: Patches with 0.01% DPC went on the upper back, and the tests were read at 6 days. Study-wide points: Expanded TCR counts at PT1 went up together with patch test score, a positive correlation. Those TCRs sitting above 1 in 1000 frequency stayed the same with DPC sensitization.

Library preparation tagged each individual cDNA molecule with a unique molecular identifier. TCRdb used MiXCR to reprocess the RACE reads, holding one entry per CDR3 protein. Of 100,000 or so distinct CDR3 sequences in the sample, under 40% are singletons; the top ten hold around 2.5%. The chain combines TRBV13 with TRBJ2-4, with D maybe TRBD2 (6 bases). Source: whole blood, taken in connection with sensitization to the hapten diphenylcyclopropenone (DPC). The sequence was collected from a man aged 35 to 55 with alopecia areata. Some clones in this sample may be carry-over from other donors' samples. CDR3: CASSLMREETHIQYF. In nucleotides, the CDR3 is TGTGCCAGCAGCTTAATGAGGGAGGAGACGCACATTCAGTACTTC.